Presented here are 17 T cell receptor beta chains from one specimen sequenced in a study of T cell repertoires in ileal Crohn's disease. Noted time point: neoterminal ileum biopsy at postoperative endoscopy, about 6 months after surgery. Profiled with immunoSEQ multiplex PCR; TCRdb holds only in-frame clones, not every one. The table lists about 11,000 clones, more than 65% of them singletons, with approximately 6.5% in the top ten. Input material: ileal tissue. These receptors originate from an adult with Crohn's disease.

This clone was observed once. V and J are TRBV7-9 and TRBJ1-5; no reliable D call. There are 13 residues in the CDR3. The germline V and J ends were trimmed by 1 base and 4 bases, with 5 bases remaining between them. The germline gives CDR1 SEHNR, CDR2 FQNEAQ (reference sequence). The CDR3 is CASSLVPNQPQHF. The CDR3 region has the DNA TGTGCCAGCAGCTTAGTCCCGAATCAGCCCCAGCATTTT.

The rearrangement links TRBV5-5 to TRBJ2-7; a weak D match, TRBD2 (6 bases). CDR1 and CDR2 (germline): SGHKS, YYEKEE (reference sequence). V was pared by 3 bases and J by 6 bases, with 13 bases between. CDR3 length equals 13 residues. In DNA, the CDR3 is TGTGCCAGCAGCTGGTATGAGGGAGGCGAGCAGTACTTC. Protein product: CASSWYEGGEQYF.

This clone was observed a single time. In DNA, the CDR3 is TGCAGCGTTGACAGGGGTGGCACAGATACGCAGTATTTT. This sequence encodes CSVDRGGTDTQYF. The chain is built from TRBV29-1 and TRBJ2-3; TRBD1 is a possible D gene (6 bases). V lost 3 bases to trimming and J lost 1 base, with 8 bases between them. This CDR3 contains 13 residues. Looked up from germline, CDR1 is SQVTM and CDR2 is ANQGSEA.

The gene calls are TRBV12-5 and TRBJ1-3; tentatively, D is TRBD1 (5 bases). The CDR3 totals 12 residues. With 8 bases removed from V and 2 bases from J, the gap between germline ends came to 7 bases. The germline V gene has CDR1 LGHNT and CDR2 FRNRAP. CDR3 sequence (DNA): TGTGCTAGTCGGGGGACTGGAAACACCATATATTTT. The encoded protein is CASRGTGNTIYF.

The genes are TRBV2 and TRBJ2-1; 11 bases map to TRBD2. The trim removed 5 bases at V and 4 bases at J, leaving 1 base unmatched. The CDR3 runs 14 residues. Germline V CDR1 and CDR2: SNHLY, FYNNEI. CDR3 in DNA: TGTGCCAGCAGTAGACTAGCGGGATACAATGAGCAGTTCTTC. Protein: CASSRLAGYNEQFF.

The rearrangement joins TRBV5-1 to TRBJ2-3; D is uncertain. Germline V lookup: CDR1 SGHRS, CDR2 YFSETQ. Trimming took 6 bases from V and 6 from J, leaving 14 bases between them. This CDR3 spans 13 amino acids. The CDR3 bases are TGCGCCAGCACACCTAACCAGGCGGATACGCAGTATTTT. It yields the protein CASTPNQADTQYF.

For the CDR3, the DNA is TGTGCCAGCAGTTTACAGAACACTGAAGCTTTCTTT. Residues: CASSLQNTEAFF. This sequence joins TRBV6-6 and TRBJ1-1, with D unresolved. The germline CDR1 and CDR2 sequences are MNHNY and SVGAGI (reference sequence). Deletions cut 4 bases from V and 1 base from J, with 4 bases between. This CDR3 region has 12 residues.

This clone turned up a few times. J is TRBJ1-2 and V is TRBV5-4; D gene ambiguous. Trimming took 4 bases from V and 5 from J, leaving 15 bases between them. The CDR3 has 14 residues. In germline, CDR1 is SGHNT, CDR2 YYREEE (reference sequence). The CDR3 nucleotides read TGTGCCAGCAGCAGGTCGGTCGGGGAGTATGGCTACACCTTC. Amino acid sequence: CASSRSVGEYGYTF.

The chain joins TRBV5-5 to TRBJ1-6, with D possibly TRBD1 on 5 matching bases. The CDR3 loop spans 15 amino acids. Germline V gives CDR1 SGHKS, CDR2 YYEKEE (reference sequence). The V and J ends lost 3 bases and 8 bases respectively, with 15 bases between them. The CDR3 DNA reads as TGTGCCAGCAGCTCAAGGGGAATCGGATATTCACCCCTCCACTTT. Its translation: CASSSRGIGYSPLHF.

J is TRBJ2-6 and V is TRBV5-6, with D possibly matching TRBD1 (5 bases). The CDR3 is made up of 16 amino acids. The germline V gene has CDR1 SGHDT and CDR2 YYEEEE. The V gene lost 2 bases and the J gene lost 0 bases, with 9 bases spanning the gap. CDR3 in amino acids: CASSLRQSSGANVLTF. Here the CDR3 DNA reads TGTGCCAGCAGCTTAAGACAGAGCTCTGGGGCCAACGTCCTGACTTTC. The entire variable domain, with the rest obtained from reference TRBV5-6 and TRBJ2-6, is as follows: DAGVTQSPTHLIKTRGQQVTLRCSPKSGHDTVSWYQQALGQGPQFIFQYYEEEERQRGNFPDRFSGHQFPNYSSELNVNALLLGDSALYLCASSLRQSSGANVLTFGAGSRLTVL.

The chain carries TRBV27 and TRBJ1-5; 7 bases are a match to TRBD1. The V gene's germline CDR1 is MNHEY and CDR2 SMNVEV (reference sequence). J lost 4 bases, V lost 3 bases, and 9 bases had no gene match. This CDR3 spans 16 amino acids. The CDR3 sequence is CASSFSGGHGNQPQHF. The DNA of the CDR3 is TGTGCCAGCAGTTTCTCAGGGGGACACGGGAATCAGCCCCAGCATTTT.

J is TRBJ2-7 and V is TRBV29-1; no reliable D call. Germline CDR1 and CDR2: SQVTM and ANQGSEA. Trimming took off 5 bases at V and 6 bases at J, with 11 bases between the two ends. This CDR3 contains 11 residues. Here the CDR3 DNA reads TGCAGCGTTTTGGCGGCGGCCGAGCAGTACTTC. It codes for CSVLAAAEQYF.

The chain carries TRBV18 and TRBJ1-2, with 11 nucleotides matching TRBD1. Germline trimming cut 4 bases from V and 0 bases from J; bases unmatched to any gene: 1. CDR3 size: 15 residues. Germline values: CDR1 KGHSH, CDR2 LQKENI. The CDR3 spells CASSLGQGANYGYTF. For the CDR3, the DNA is TGTGCCAGCTCACTGGGACAGGGGGCTAACTATGGCTACACCTTC.

J is TRBJ1-1 and V is TRBV6-1, with D maybe TRBD1 (5 bases). The CDR3 is made up of 14 amino acids. CDR1 and CDR2 from the germline V gene are MNHNS and SASEGT. V lost 1 base to trimming and J lost 4 bases, with 10 bases between them. The CDR3 spells CASSEVRGGTEAFF. In DNA, the CDR3 is TGTGCCAGCAGTGAAGTTCGGGGGGGCACTGAAGCTTTCTTT.

The rearrangement links TRBV6-1 to TRBJ1-1; 9 nucleotides line up with TRBD1. CDR1 is MNHNS and CDR2 is SASEGT in the germline V gene. V lost 7 bases, J lost 1 base, and 4 bases stayed unmatched. The CDR3 contains 14 residues. CDR3 sequence (DNA): TGTGCCAGCAAGGGACAGGGAGGGAACACTGAAGCTTTCTTT. Encoded protein: CASKGQGGNTEAFF.

This chain connects TRBV30 to TRBJ1-2, with 7 bases identical to TRBD1. Germline CDR1 reads GTSNPN; CDR2 reads SVGIG (reference sequence). With 6 bases clipped from V and 8 bases from J, the junction kept 15 bases outside the gene matches. This CDR3 comprises 14 residues. The CDR3 protein is CACTPTGAASGYTF. In nucleotides, the CDR3 is TGTGCCTGTACTCCCACAGGGGCCGCGTCGGGCTACACCTTC.

A few counts support this clone. The chain carries TRBV15 and TRBJ2-1, with TRBD1 as a possible D gene (5 bases). Germline CDR1 LNHNV, CDR2 YYDKDF (reference sequence). Trimming left V 4 bases short and J 7 bases short, with 11 bases between. This CDR3 contains 13 residues. The CDR3 DNA reads TGTGCCACCAGCAACCTGCCAGGGAATGAGCAGTTCTTC. The encoded protein is CATSNLPGNEQFF. The whole variable domain, remainder taken from reference TRBV15 and TRBJ2-1, is DAMVIQNPRYQVTQFGKPVTLSCSQTLNHNVMYWYQQKSSQAPKLLFHYYDKDFNNEADTPDNFQSRRPNTSFCFLDIRSPGLGDTAMYLCATSNLPGNEQFFGPGTRLTVL.